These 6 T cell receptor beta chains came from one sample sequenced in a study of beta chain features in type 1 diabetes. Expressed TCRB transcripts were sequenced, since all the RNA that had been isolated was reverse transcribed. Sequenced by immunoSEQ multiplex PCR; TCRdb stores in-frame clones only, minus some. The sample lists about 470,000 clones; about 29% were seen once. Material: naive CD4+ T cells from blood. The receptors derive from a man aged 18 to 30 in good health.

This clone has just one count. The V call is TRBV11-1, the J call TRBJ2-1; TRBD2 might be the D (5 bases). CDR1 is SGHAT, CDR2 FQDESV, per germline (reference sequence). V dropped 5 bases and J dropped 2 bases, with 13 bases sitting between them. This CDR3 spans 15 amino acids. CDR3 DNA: TGTGCCAGCAGCCCGCGCAGCGGCACCTACAATGAGCAGTTCTTC. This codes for CASSPRSGTYNEQFF. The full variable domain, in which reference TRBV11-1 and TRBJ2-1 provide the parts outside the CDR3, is EAEVAQSPRYKITEKSQAVAFWCDPISGHATLYWYRQILGQGPELLVQFQDESVVDDSQLPKDRFSAERLKGVDSTLKIQPAELGDSAMYLCASSPRSGTYNEQFFGPGTRLTVL.

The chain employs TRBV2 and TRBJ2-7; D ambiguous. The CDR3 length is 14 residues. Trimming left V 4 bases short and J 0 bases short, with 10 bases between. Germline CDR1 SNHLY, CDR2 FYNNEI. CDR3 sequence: CASSGSVSSYEQYF. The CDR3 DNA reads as TGTGCCAGCAGTGGATCAGTAAGCTCCTACGAGCAGTACTTC.

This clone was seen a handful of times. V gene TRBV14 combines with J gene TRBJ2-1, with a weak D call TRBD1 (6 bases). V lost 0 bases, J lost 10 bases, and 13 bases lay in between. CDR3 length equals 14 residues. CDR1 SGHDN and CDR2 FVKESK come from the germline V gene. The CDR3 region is CASSQDHRDREQFF. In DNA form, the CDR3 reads TGTGCCAGCAGCCAAGACCACAGGGACCGCGAGCAGTTCTTC.

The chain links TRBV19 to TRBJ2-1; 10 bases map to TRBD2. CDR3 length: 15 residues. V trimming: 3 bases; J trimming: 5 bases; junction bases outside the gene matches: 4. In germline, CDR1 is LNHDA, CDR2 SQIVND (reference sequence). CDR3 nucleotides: TGTGCCAGTAGTATCCGAACTAGCGGGAACAATGAGCAGTTCTTC. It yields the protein CASSIRTSGNNEQFF.

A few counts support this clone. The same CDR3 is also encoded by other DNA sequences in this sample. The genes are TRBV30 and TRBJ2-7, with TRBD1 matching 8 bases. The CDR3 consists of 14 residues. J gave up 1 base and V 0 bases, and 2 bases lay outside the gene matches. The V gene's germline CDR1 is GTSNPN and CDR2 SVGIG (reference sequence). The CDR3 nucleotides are TGTGCCTGGAGTGTAGGACAGGGATCCTACGAGCAGTACTTC. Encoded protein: CAWSVGQGSYEQYF. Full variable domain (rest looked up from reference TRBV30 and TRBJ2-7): SQTIHQWPATLVQPVGSPLSLECTVEGTSNPNLYWYRQAAGRGLQLLFYSVGIGQISSEVPQNLSASRPQDRQFILSSKKLLLSDSGFYLCAWSVGQGSYEQYFGPGTRLTVT.

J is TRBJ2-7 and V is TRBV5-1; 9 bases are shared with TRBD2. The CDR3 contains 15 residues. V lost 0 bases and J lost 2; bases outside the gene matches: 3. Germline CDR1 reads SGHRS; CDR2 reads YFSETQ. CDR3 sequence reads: CASSLGTSEAYEQYF. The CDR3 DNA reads TGCGCCAGCAGCTTGGGGACTAGCGAGGCCTACGAGCAGTACTTC. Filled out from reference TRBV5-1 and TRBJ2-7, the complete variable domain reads KAGVTQTPRYLIKTRGQQVTLSCSPISGHRSVSWYQQTPGQGLQFLFEYFSETQRNKGNFPGRFSGRQFSNSRSEMNVSTLELGDSALYLCASSLGTSEAYEQYFGPGTRLTVT.